Described below is a single T cell receptor beta chain sequence and its context. Its specificity is not known. This sample was taken from a study of T cell repertoires in cytomegalovirus infection. As for the study in general: Indications of both CMV infection and matching HLA type were provided by public TCR beta signatures. Regarding the study as a whole: Predominance within the ex vivo response was attributable to HLA-C-restricted CMV-specific TCR beta clonotypes. Accumulated public TCR beta family frequency recognized individuals carrying CMV together with the relevant HLA.

This CDR3 is 15 amino acids long. Germline CDR1 reads SGHKS; CDR2 reads YYEKEE (reference sequence). The V end was cut by 0 bases, the J end by 0 bases, with 6 bases between. TCRdb ran MiXCR on the reads and lists one entry per CDR3 protein. The sample consists of 300,000 or so distinct CDR3 sequences, roughly 26% of them appearing once. V is TRBV5-5 and J is TRBJ1-4; no firm D call. Source material: PBMCs. The receptor's source is a human donor in good health (CMV status not recorded). Some clones in this sample may be carry-over from other donors' samples. The CDR3 sequence: CASSLGFATNEKLFF. In DNA, the CDR3 is TGTGCCAGCAGCTTGGGATTTGCAACTAATGAAAAACTGTTTTTT.